This T cell receptor beta chain came from a study of T cell responses to AZD1222 COVID-19 vaccine. General observations from the study: Seropositive AZD1222 recipients at baseline numbered only five or six. No day 14 peak samples; only post-peak repertoires were characterized. The donors showed a predominance of white British ancestry and of females, with possible underestimation of clonal diversity.

Assay: immunoSEQ multiplex PCR; the TCRdb copy retains only in-frame clones and omits some. The sample has around 110,000 clones; 80% to 90% are singletons. The CDR3 consists of 16 residues. Germline V gene data show CDR1 as ENHRY and CDR2 as SYGVKD. The V gene lost 3 bases and the J gene lost 1 base, with 15 bases spanning the gap. A word on this clone: Its antigen remains unidentified.

V is TRBV10-3 and J is TRBJ1-1; D may be TRBD1 (6 bases). This specimen consisted of peripheral blood, obtained on day 0 of MenACWY control vaccination. The origin of this receptor is an adult in good health. In nucleotides, the CDR3 is TGTGCCATCAGTGACTCGTACGGGACACCGAACACTGAAGCTTTCTTT. Encoded protein: CAISDSYGTPNTEAFF.